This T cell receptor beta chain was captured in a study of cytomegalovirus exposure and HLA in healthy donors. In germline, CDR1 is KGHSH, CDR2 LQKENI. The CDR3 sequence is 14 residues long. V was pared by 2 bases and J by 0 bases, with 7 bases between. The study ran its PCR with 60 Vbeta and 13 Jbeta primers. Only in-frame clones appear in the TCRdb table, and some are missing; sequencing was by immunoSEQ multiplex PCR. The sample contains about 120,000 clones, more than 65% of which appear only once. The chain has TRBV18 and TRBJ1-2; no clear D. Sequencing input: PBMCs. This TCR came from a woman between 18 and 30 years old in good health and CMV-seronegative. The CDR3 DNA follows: TGTGCCAGCTCACCAGGCTCACCTAACTATGGCTACACCTTC. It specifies CASSPGSPNYGYTF.